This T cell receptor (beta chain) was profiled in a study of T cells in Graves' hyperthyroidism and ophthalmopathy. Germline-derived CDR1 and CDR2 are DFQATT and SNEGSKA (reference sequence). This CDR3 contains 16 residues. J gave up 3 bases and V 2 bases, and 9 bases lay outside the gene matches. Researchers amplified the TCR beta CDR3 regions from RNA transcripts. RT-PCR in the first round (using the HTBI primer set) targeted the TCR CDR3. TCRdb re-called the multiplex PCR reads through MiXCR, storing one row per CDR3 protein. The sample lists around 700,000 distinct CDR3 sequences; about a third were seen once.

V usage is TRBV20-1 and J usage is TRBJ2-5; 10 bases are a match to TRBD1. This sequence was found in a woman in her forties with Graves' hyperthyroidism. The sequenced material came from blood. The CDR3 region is CSARSGTGVGKETQYF. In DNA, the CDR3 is TGCAGTGCTAGATCAGGGACAGGGGTGGGGAAAGAGACCCAGTACTTC.